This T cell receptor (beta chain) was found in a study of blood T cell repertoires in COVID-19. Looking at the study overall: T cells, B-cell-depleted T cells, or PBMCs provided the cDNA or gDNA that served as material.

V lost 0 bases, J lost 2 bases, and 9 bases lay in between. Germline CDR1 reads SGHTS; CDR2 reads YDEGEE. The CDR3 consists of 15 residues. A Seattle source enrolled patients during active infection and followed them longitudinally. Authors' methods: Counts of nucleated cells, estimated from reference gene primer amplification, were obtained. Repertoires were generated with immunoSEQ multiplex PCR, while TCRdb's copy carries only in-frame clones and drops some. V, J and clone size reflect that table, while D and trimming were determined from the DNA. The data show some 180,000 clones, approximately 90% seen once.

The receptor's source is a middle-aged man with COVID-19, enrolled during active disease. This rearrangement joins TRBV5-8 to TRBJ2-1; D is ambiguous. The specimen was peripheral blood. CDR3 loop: CASSLGQFTYNEQFF. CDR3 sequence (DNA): TGTGCCAGCAGCTTGGGGCAGTTCACCTACAATGAGCAGTTCTTC.